Listed below are T cell receptor beta chains from one sample, sequenced in a study of technical replicates of blood from a handful of donors. The table came from immunoSEQ multiplex PCR; TCRdb's copy has only in-frame clones and leaves some out. The sample holds tens of thousands of clones, approximately 92% seen once. The specimen was T cells isolated from PBMCs. The receptor source for this set is a human donor in good health. Each CDR3 is given with its conserved first and last residue. The D gene is left open where the match is weak. Size is stated for part of the rows, as once, few or many counts, or as a class when the clone is expanded.

d_call,clone_size,v_call,j_call,cdr3_nt,cdr3_aa
TRBD1,.,TRBV5-8,TRBJ2-7,TGTGCCAGCAGCAGGCTCGGGACAGGAGCATACGAGCAGTACTTC,CASSRLGTGAYEQYF
TRBD2,.,TRBV9,TRBJ2-1,TGTGCCAGCAGCTCCCCGAGGGCGGGAGGGCGCTCCTACAATGAGCAGTTCTTC,CASSSPRAGGRSYNEQFF
.,.,TRBV19,TRBJ2-2,TGTGCCAGTAGGCTGACAGGAGACACCGGGGAGCTGTTTTTT,CASRLTGDTGELFF
TRBD2,.,TRBV11-3,TRBJ2-7,TGTGCCAGCAGCTCCGGACTAGCTACCTACGAGCAGTACTTC,CASSSGLATYEQYF
TRBD2,.,TRBV4-3,TRBJ2-1,TGCGCCAGCAGCCAAGATTCGTCCGGGAGGAACAATGAGCAGTTCTTC,CASSQDSSGRNNEQFF
.,.,TRBV9,TRBJ2-2,TGTGCCAGCAGCGCAGGTTCCTTCAACACCGGGGAGCTGTTTTTT,CASSAGSFNTGELFF
TRBD2,.,TRBV9,TRBJ2-2,TGTGCCAGCAGCGGGACTAGCGGGAGACGCCGCCCCGGGGAGCTGTTTTTT,CASSGTSGRRRPGELFF
.,.,TRBV6-5,TRBJ2-3,TGTGCCAGCAGTTTGTGGAGCGGCAGCACAGATACGCAGTATTTT,CASSLWSGSTDTQYF
.,.,TRBV27,TRBJ1-1,TGTGCCAGCAGAACAGGGCCGACCACTGAAGCTTTCTTT,CASRTGPTTEAFF
TRBD2,.,TRBV11-2,TRBJ2-5,TGTGCCAGCAGTCTCATCGGACTAGCGGGAGGGGGGGAGACCCAGTACTTC,CASSLIGLAGGGETQYF
TRBD1,.,TRBV27,TRBJ2-2,TGTGCCAGCAGCTCCTGGATACAGGGGGACACCGGGGAGCTGTTTTTT,CASSSWIQGDTGELFF
.,.,TRBV21-1,TRBJ2-7,TGTGCCAGCAGCAAAAAATTGGACGGGACAGACGAGCAGTACTTC,CASSKKLDGTDEQYF
.,once,TRBV28,TRBJ1-5,TGTGCCAGCAGCCTACAGGGTCAAGGCAATCAGCCCCAGCATTTT,CASSLQGQGNQPQHF
.,.,TRBV30,TRBJ2-7,TGTGCCTGGAGTGGTATCTACGAGCAGTACTTC,CAWSGIYEQYF
.,.,TRBV2,TRBJ2-6,TGTGCCAGCACCGTATCGGGTATATCCAACGTCCTGACTTTC,CASTVSGISNVLTF
TRBD1,once,TRBV6-5,TRBJ1-5,TGTGCCAGCAGTTTATCTCCGACAGGGAGCAATCAGCCCCAGCATTTT,CASSLSPTGSNQPQHF
TRBD1,.,TRBV14,TRBJ1-5,TGTGCCAGCAGCAAACAGGGGGCGGCGGGCCAGCCCCAGCATTTT,CASSKQGAAGQPQHF
.,.,TRBV5-1,TRBJ1-1,TGCGCCAGCAGCCCATCTGGACAGAGAAGCTTTACTGAAGCTTTCTTT,CASSPSGQRSFTEAFF
.,.,TRBV10-1,TRBJ2-3,TGCGCCAGCAGTGGGCAGGGGACAGATACGCAGTATTTT,CASSGQGTDTQYF
TRBD1,.,TRBV18,TRBJ1-2,TGTGCCAGCTCACCGGGACAGGGGGATAACTATGGCTACACCTTC,CASSPGQGDNYGYTF
TRBD2,once,TRBV6-4,TRBJ2-3,TGTGCCAGCAGTGACTCTAGCGGGAGACACACAGATACGCAGTATTTT,CASSDSSGRHTDTQYF
.,.,TRBV27,TRBJ2-4,TGTGCCAGCAGTTTCCTAGACTCATCGGGGGCCAAAAACATTCAGTACTTC,CASSFLDSSGAKNIQYF
.,.,TRBV4-1,TRBJ2-2,TGCGCCAGCAGCTCAGAGGGCCTGACCGCCGGGGAGCTGTTTTTT,CASSSEGLTAGELFF
.,.,TRBV5-1,TRBJ2-5,TGCGCCAGCAGCCTACAACTAAGCAAAGGAGAGACCCAGTACTTC,CASSLQLSKGETQYF
.,.,TRBV6-1,TRBJ1-4,TGTGCCACTACAGGGTGGGGTCGTGAAAAACTGTTTTTT,CATTGWGREKLFF
.,.,TRBV19,TRBJ1-1,TGTGCCAGTAGTATAGACTACAGGGCAAATGAAGCTTTCTTT,CASSIDYRANEAFF
.,.,TRBV20-1,TRBJ2-7,TGCAGTGCCCGGACTGGTTACGAGCAGTACTTC,CSARTGYEQYF
.,.,TRBV28,TRBJ1-2,TGTGCCAGCAGCGGACACAGCTATGGCTACACCTTC,CASSGHSYGYTF
.,.,TRBV7-9,TRBJ1-2,TGTGCCAGCACCCGGACAGAGCTAGCTAACTATGGCTACACCTTC,CASTRTELANYGYTF
.,.,TRBV6-5,TRBJ2-4,TGTGCCAGCAGTTACTTAGGGGCAGCCAAAAACATTCAGTACTTC,CASSYLGAAKNIQYF
.,.,TRBV28,TRBJ1-4,TGTGCCAGCAGGGGGAGTGAAAAACTGTTTTTT,CASRGSEKLFF
.,.,TRBV19,TRBJ2-7,TGTGCCAGTAGAAGATACTGCTACGAGCAGTACTTC,CASRRYCYEQYF
.,.,TRBV27,TRBJ2-7,TGTGCCAGCAGTTTATCCTCGGGAGCAAGGGACTACGAGCAGTACTTC,CASSLSSGARDYEQYF
TRBD2,.,TRBV30,TRBJ2-1,TGTGCCTGGAATAGGGGCGGGGGTACCTACAATGAGCAGTTCTTC,CAWNRGGGTYNEQFF
.,.,TRBV5-1,TRBJ1-2,TGCGCCAGCAGCTTGGAACAACGAGGCTACACCTTC,CASSLEQRGYTF
.,.,TRBV11-3,TRBJ2-7,TGTGCCAGCAGCGTGAATGGCGGCTCCTACGAGGAGCAGTACTTC,CASSVNGGSYEEQYF
.,.,TRBV10-1,TRBJ2-2,TGCGCCAGCAGTCCGTCCCTAACCGGGGAGCTGTTTTTT,CASSPSLTGELFF
.,.,TRBV30,TRBJ2-3,TGTGCCTGGAGTGTACGTGGCGGGACAGATACGCAGTATTTT,CAWSVRGGTDTQYF
TRBD2,.,TRBV4-1,TRBJ2-4,TGCGCCAGCAGCCAAGAATATGCGGGGGTTGGGGCCAAAAACATTCAGTACTTC,CASSQEYAGVGAKNIQYF
TRBD1,.,TRBV6-1,TRBJ1-2,TGTGCCAGCAAGTCGACAGGGCCCCATGGCTACACCTTC,CASKSTGPHGYTF